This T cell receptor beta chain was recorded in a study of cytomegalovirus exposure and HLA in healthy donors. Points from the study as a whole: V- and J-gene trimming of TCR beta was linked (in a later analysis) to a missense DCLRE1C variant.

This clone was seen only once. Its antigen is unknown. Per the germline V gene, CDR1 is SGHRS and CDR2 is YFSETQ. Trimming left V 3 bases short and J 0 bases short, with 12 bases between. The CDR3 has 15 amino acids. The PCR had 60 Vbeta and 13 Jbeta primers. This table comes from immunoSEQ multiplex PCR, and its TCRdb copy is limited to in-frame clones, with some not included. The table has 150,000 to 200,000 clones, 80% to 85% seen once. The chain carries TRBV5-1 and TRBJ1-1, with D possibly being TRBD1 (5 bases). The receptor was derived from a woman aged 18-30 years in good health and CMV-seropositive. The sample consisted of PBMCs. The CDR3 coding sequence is TGCGCCAGCAGCTCAGGGCCCCGAATGAACACTGAAGCTTTCTTT. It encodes CASSSGPRMNTEAFF.